This record covers a single TCR beta chain. What it binds is not known. The repertoire was sequenced with immunoSEQ multiplex PCR; TCRdb's copy has only in-frame clones and lacks some. The sample shows some 34,000 clones, approximately 68% of them seen only once. The CDR3 spans 15 residues. Germline V gene data show CDR1 as MNHEY and CDR2 as SVGAGI. V lost 8 bases and J lost 4, with 20 bases in between. Time point: cycle 4 day 1 (C4D1), after more than 5 weeks of nivolumab. Relapse after autologous stem cell transplantation occurred in every patient, and brentuximab vedotin exposure varied. This sample stems from a study of PD-1 blockade in classical Hodgkin lymphoma. Study results and caveats: Complete responders' diversity at baseline resembled that of newly diagnosed patients.

This sequence originates from a human donor with classical Hodgkin lymphoma. Sequenced material: peripheral blood mononuclear cells (PBMCs), taken before the fourth cycle of nivolumab. This sequence joins TRBV6-5 and TRBJ2-5, with TRBD1 as a possible D gene (6 bases). Here the CDR3 reads CASEPRDTPRETQYF. The CDR3 nucleotides are TGTGCCAGCGAGCCCCGGGACACACCCAGAGAGACCCAGTACTTC.